The present TCR beta chain was sequenced within a study of T cell responses to AZD1222 COVID-19 vaccine. Study-wide findings and caveats: Sampling captured repertoires only after the peak T cell response.

Worth noting for this clone: Its specificity is unknown.

The V and J ends lost 3 bases and 7 bases respectively, with 10 bases between them. The CDR3 consists of 13 residues. The table came from immunoSEQ multiplex PCR; TCRdb's copy has only in-frame clones and leaves some out. Of 90,000 to 150,000 clones listed, around 85% are singletons. The rearrangement uses TRBV12-3 or TRBV12-4 and TRBJ2-1; D is uncertain. The TCR comes from an adult in good health. Sequencing was performed on peripheral blood, taken on day 0 of AZD1222 vaccination. Here the CDR3 DNA reads TGTGCCAGCAGTTTGGTCGCAGCAAATGAGCAGTTCTTC. This codes for CASSLVAANEQFF.